These 16 T cell receptor beta chains share one sample of origin, sequenced in a study of shared clonotypes between healthy human individuals (dated by TCRdb to about 2020). Library generation was performed with the immunoSEQ multiplex PCR assay. TCRdb's version of the immuneACCESS table is confined to in-frame rearrangements and falls short of the full clone set. An unresolved V gene accounts for under half of the shortfall where checked; the remainder is of unknown origin. For this sample the table gives over 1.4 million clones, of which around 95% were detected only once. Clones ranked in the top ten supply roughly 1.1% of the sample. Sequenced: naive CD4+ T cells sorted from blood. The cell subset or site label, read with the paper, signifies: CD45RA+ positively selected. The receptors come from a man aged 30-40 years in good health.

CDR3 sequence reads: CASSVAGLGGQETQYF. The CDR3, as DNA: TGTGCCAGCAGCGTAGCCGGTTTAGGGGGCCAAGAGACCCAGTACTTC. The chain recombines TRBV9 with TRBJ2-5; tentative D call: TRBD1 (6 bases). The CDR3 length is 16 residues. Germline V CDR1 and CDR2: SGDLS, YYNGEE. The V and J ends lost 0 bases and 1 base respectively, with 13 bases between them.

The sample holds one count of this clone. The rearrangement uses TRBV18 and TRBJ2-7, with a tentative D call TRBD2 (6 bases). This CDR3 comprises 16 residues. V shed 3 bases and J shed 0 bases, with 15 bases lying between them. Germline loops: CDR1 KGHSH, CDR2 LQKENI. CDR3 nucleotides: TGTGCCAGCTCACCGCGGGGCACGGTCAGCTCCTACGAGCAGTACTTC. It is translated as CASSPRGTVSSYEQYF.

In the case of this clone: The sample carries other DNA sequences with the same CDR3. This CDR3 is CASSLGPGYEQYF. For the CDR3, the DNA is TGTGCCAGCAGCTTAGGACCGGGCTACGAGCAGTACTTC. The chain recombines TRBV7-9 with TRBJ2-7; no definite D call. In germline, CDR1 is SEHNR, CDR2 FQNEAQ (reference sequence). Trimming pared 1 base from V and 3 bases from J, leaving 7 bases between. CDR3 size: 13 residues.

This rearrangement joins TRBV11-3 to TRBJ2-1; D gene unclear. V was cut by 4 bases and J by 6 bases, with 16 bases left in between. The germline gives CDR1 SGHNT, CDR2 YENEEA. The CDR3 totals 15 residues. CDR3 in amino acids: CASSSSLTSRNEQFF. As DNA, the CDR3 is TGTGCCAGCAGCTCCTCCTTGACAAGCCGCAATGAGCAGTTCTTC. Filled out from reference TRBV11-3 and TRBJ2-1, the complete variable domain reads EAGVVQSPRYKIIEKKQPVAFWCNPISGHNTLYWYLQNLGQGPELLIRYENEEAVDDSQLPKDRFSAERLKGVDSTLKIQPAELGDSAVYLCASSSSLTSRNEQFFGPGTRLTVL.

V is TRBV4-1 and J is TRBJ1-4, with unresolved D. Deletions cut 4 bases from V and 6 bases from J, with 15 bases between. The CDR3 is made up of 15 amino acids. Germline V lookup: CDR1 MGHRA, CDR2 YSYEKL. In nucleotides, the CDR3 is TGCGCCAGCAGCCCAAGACGGACCGTAGATGAAAAACTGTTTTTT. It codes for CASSPRRTVDEKLFF.

The chain's CDR3 is CASSLARLAIPYEQYF. CDR3 nucleotide sequence: TGTGCCAGCAGCTTAGCAAGACTAGCGATCCCGTACGAGCAGTACTTC. The V and J genes are TRBV7-2 and TRBJ2-7; TRBD2 matches 8 bases. V shed 0 bases, J shed 4 bases, and the junction held 8 bases outside the gene matches. The germline CDR1 and CDR2 sequences are SGHTA and FQGNSA. This CDR3 has 16 amino acids.

J is TRBJ2-1 and V is TRBV2; a weak D match, TRBD2 (8 bases). Trimming removed 6 bases at V and 0 bases at J, with 21 bases between. The CDR3 is 18 residues long. CDR1 SNHLY and CDR2 FYNNEI come from the germline V gene. CDR3: CASSSGGLAGSSYNEQFF. Written as DNA, the CDR3 is TGTGCCAGCAGCTCAGGGGGGCTAGCGGGTAGCTCCTACAATGAGCAGTTCTTC.

The chain combines TRBV28 with TRBJ2-1; D is ambiguous. Trimming took 2 bases from V and 9 from J, leaving 2 bases between them. The CDR3 spans 10 residues. Germline values: CDR1 MDHEN, CDR2 SYDVKM. The CDR3 nucleotides are TGTGCCAGCAGTTTAGTTGAGCAGTTCTTC. Translation gives CASSLVEQFF.

The chain joins TRBV19 to TRBJ1-1; 7 bases map to TRBD1. The germline CDR1 and CDR2 sequences are LNHDA and SQIVND (reference sequence). Trimming took 7 bases from V and 0 from J; bases not matched to a gene: 8. The CDR3 loop spans 15 amino acids. The DNA for the CDR3 is TGTGCCAGTACAATTACAGGGGCGGTGAACACTGAAGCTTTCTTT. The encoded protein is CASTITGAVNTEAFF.

The chain links TRBV18 to TRBJ2-1; 15 bases line up with TRBD2. Germline V gives CDR1 KGHSH, CDR2 LQKENI. Losses at the gene ends were 3 bases for V and 10 bases for J; bases not matched to a gene: 4. CDR3 length equals 15 residues. CDR3 nucleotide sequence: TGTGCCAGCTCACCCGGACTAGCGGGAGGGCCCGAGCAGTTCTTC. This sequence encodes CASSPGLAGGPEQFF.

This chain connects TRBV5-1 to TRBJ1-4, with D unresolved. CDR1 SGHRS and CDR2 YFSETQ come from the germline V gene. V shed 5 bases and J shed 0 bases, with 17 bases lying between them. This CDR3 region has 17 residues. The CDR3 DNA reads as TGCGCCAGCAGAATGATGACCCCGGGAACAACTAATGAAAAACTGTTTTTT. It specifies CASRMMTPGTTNEKLFF.

On this clone: The sample contains more than one DNA sequence encoding this CDR3. J is TRBJ1-1 and V is TRBV2, with D unclear. The V and J ends lost 3 bases and 2 bases respectively, with 4 bases between them. Looked up from germline, CDR1 is SNHLY and CDR2 is FYNNEI. The CDR3 is 12 amino acids. CDR3 coding DNA: TGTGCCAGCAGTGACCGTAACACTGAAGCTTTCTTT. It codes for CASSDRNTEAFF.

This clone was picked up one time. This chain links TRBV6-6 with TRBJ2-7, with 9 bases aligning to TRBD1. The CDR3 extends over 15 amino acids. Germline CDR1 MNHNY, CDR2 SVGAGI (reference sequence). With V trimmed by 6 bases and J by 2 bases, 8 bases remained unmatched. The DNA of the CDR3 is TGTGCCAGCAGACAATATGGGACAGGGACCTACGAGCAGTACTTC. Translation: CASRQYGTGTYEQYF.

V and J are TRBV25-1 and TRBJ1-4, with D unclear. CDR1 is MGHDK, CDR2 SYGVNS, per germline. The CDR3 is made up of 12 amino acids. Between the trimmed V and J ends, which lost 3 bases and 7 bases, there was a span of 6 bases. This CDR3 reads CASSDGPEKLFF. CDR3 bases: TGTGCCAGCAGTGATGGGCCTGAAAAACTGTTTTTT.

Concerning this clone: This sample also contains other DNA sequences that code for the same CDR3. This sequence joins TRBV5-1 and TRBJ2-5; no clear D gene. Trimming removed 2 bases at V and 5 bases at J, with 4 bases between. This CDR3 comprises 11 residues. Germline CDR1 is SGHRS and CDR2 is YFSETQ. CDR3 nucleotides: TGCGCCAGCAGCTTTCGGGAGACCCAGTACTTC. Amino acids: CASSFRETQYF.

The rearrangement uses TRBV28 and TRBJ2-7; D is unclear. This CDR3 has 15 amino acids. V was shortened by 4 bases and J by 4 bases, with 17 bases between the two germline ends. Germline V lookup: CDR1 MDHEN, CDR2 SYDVKM. CDR3 nucleotides: TGTGCCAGCAGTTCAGGTTCGACGGTCCCTTACGAGCAGTACTTC. Its protein product is CASSSGSTVPYEQYF.